These T cell receptor beta chains were read from a single sample in a study of neurological immune-mediated disorders. TCRdb ran MiXCR on the 5' RACE reads and lists one entry per CDR3 protein. The sample consists of about 58,000 distinct CDR3 sequences, approximately 3.6% of them appearing once. The sequencing input was PBMCs. The receptors shown here come from a woman aged 55 to 70 with multiple sclerosis. The CDR3 runs from the conserved cysteine through the conserved F or W. D genes are given only for firm matches. Clone size appears in some rows only: once, few, many, or a class for an expanded clone.

D gene | J gene | V gene | CDR3 length | clone size | CDR3 DNA | CDR3 protein
NA | TRBJ2-7 | TRBV5-1 | 17 | many | TGCGCCAGCAGCTTGGCCTTTGAAGTCCCAGCCGCCTACGAGCAGTACTTC | CASSLAFEVPAAYEQYF
TRBD1 | TRBJ1-2 | TRBV14 | 14 | few | TGTGCCAGCAGCCCCAGGATAGGGGGCGCTTCTAACACCTTC | CASSPRIGGASNTF
NA | TRBJ2-7 | TRBV7-2 | 14 | many | TGTGCCAGCAGCTTAACAGGGTTCGGCTACGAGCAGTACTTC | CASSLTGFGYEQYF
NA | TRBJ2-3 | TRBV20-1 | 14 | many | TGCAGTGCCAGTCCAGGGTGGTACACAGATACGCAGTATTTT | CSASPGWYTDTQYF
NA | TRBJ2-3 | TRBV9 | 15 | many | TGTGCCAGCAGCGTAGAACTAAGGCCCGCAGATACGCAGTATTTT | CASSVELRPADTQYF
TRBD1 | TRBJ1-4 | TRBV7-2 | 16 | many | TGTGCCAGCAGCTTAGAGCTTAGGGACAGGTTTGAAAAACTGTTTTTT | CASSLELRDRFEKLFF
NA | TRBJ2-5 | TRBV7-2 | 13 | NA | TGTGCCAGCAGCTCGACTAGTAGAGAGACCCAGTACTTC | CASSSTSRETQYF
TRBD2 | TRBJ2-4 | TRBV7-9 | 15 | many | TGTGCCAGCAGCCGTGATAGCGGGGGAGGAAACATTCAGTACTTC | CASSRDSGGGNIQYF
NA | TRBJ1-3 | TRBV27 | 13 | many | TGTGCCAGCAGTTTAATACAGGGAAACACCATATATTTT | CASSLIQGNTIYF
NA | TRBJ1-1 | TRBV15 | 13 | many | TGTGCCACCAAAGGAAGGATGAACACTGAAGCTTTCTTT | CATKGRMNTEAFF
NA | TRBJ1-5 | TRBV6-1 | 15 | many | TGTGCCAGCAGTGACCAGGGAAATAGCAATCAGCCCCAGCATTTT | CASSDQGNSNQPQHF
NA | TRBJ1-5 | TRBV9 | 14 | many | TGTGCCAGCAGCGTTGATCAGGGGAGGCAGCCCCAGCATTTT | CASSVDQGRQPQHF
NA | TRBJ1-1 | TRBV7-2 | 13 | many | TGTGCCAGCTTTGTCTTTAGCAACACTGAAGCTTTCTTT | CASFVFSNTEAFF
TRBD2 | TRBJ2-7 | TRBV20-1 | 14 | many | TGCAGTGCTGTTCCTAGCGGGAGCCTTTACGAGCAGTACTTC | CSAVPSGSLYEQYF
NA | TRBJ2-2 | TRBV10-3 | 12 | many | TGTGCGTTGGGTCCGAACACCGGGGAGCTGTTTTTT | CALGPNTGELFF